This record concerns one T cell receptor beta chain sequence. This entry belongs to a study of blood T cell repertoires in COVID-19. Whole-study context: Some COVID-19 samples were acute and others convalescent; all came from the United States, Italy and Spain.

With V trimmed by 3 bases and J by 1 base, 9 bases remained unmatched. This CDR3 spans 18 amino acids. CDR1 is KGHSH, CDR2 LQKENI, per germline. The assay was immunoSEQ multiplex PCR, and TCRdb's table has in-frame clones only and misses some. The sample includes 90,000 to 120,000 clones, about 90% of them seen just once. The TCR sequence derives from a man aged 35-49 years with active or convalescent COVID-19. Sequenced input: peripheral blood. The gene calls are TRBV18 and TRBJ2-5; TRBD2 matches 12 bases. This chain's CDR3 is CASSPRTSGATAQETQYF. In DNA form, the CDR3 reads TGTGCCAGCTCACCCAGGACTAGCGGGGCAACTGCCCAAGAGACCCAGTACTTC.